Listed below are T cell receptor beta chains from one sample, sequenced in a study of blood T cells in healthy people across ages. TCRdb fed the 5' RACE reads into MiXCR, producing one record per CDR3 protein. The sample has under 1,000,000 distinct CDR3 sequences, about 47% seen once. The material sequenced was blood. These receptor sequences come from an elderly man in good health. CDR3s include the opening cysteine and the closing phenylalanine or tryptophan. Each record gives: CDR3 protein, V gene, clone size, J gene, D gene. The D gene is left open where the match is weak. Not every row has a clone size; where given, it reads once, few, many or a size class.

CASSGNAGEGETQYF TRBV6-4 few TRBJ2-5 TRBD2
CASSEGRTGGNEQYF TRBV2 - TRBJ2-5 TRBD1
CASSDKGDYDEQYF TRBV6-2/TRBV6-3 - TRBJ2-7 -
CASSFGGLSTDTQYF TRBV5-1 - TRBJ2-3 -
CASSGGVVARTDTQYF TRBV6-2/TRBV6-3 - TRBJ2-3 -
CASSPAGAGYEQYF TRBV18 - - TRBD2
CASSSLRSGPRSYNEQFF TRBV11-2 many TRBJ2-1 -
CASRIPRGSSYEQYF TRBV6-5 few TRBJ2-7 -
CASSLLSGRADEQYF TRBV7-2 - TRBJ2-5 TRBD2
CASTMGQGNSPLHF TRBV12-3/TRBV12-4 many TRBJ1-6 TRBD1